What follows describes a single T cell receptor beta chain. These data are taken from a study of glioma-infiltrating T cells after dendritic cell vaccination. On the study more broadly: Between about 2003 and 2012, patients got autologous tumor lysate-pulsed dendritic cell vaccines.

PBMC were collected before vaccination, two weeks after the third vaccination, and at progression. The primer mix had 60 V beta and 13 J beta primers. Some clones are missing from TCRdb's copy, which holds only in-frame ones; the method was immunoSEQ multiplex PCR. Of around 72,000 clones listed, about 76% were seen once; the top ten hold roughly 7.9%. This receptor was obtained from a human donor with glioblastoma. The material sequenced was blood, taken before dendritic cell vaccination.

The CDR3 bases are TGTGCCAGCAGTGAAGGCCAGACTAACTATGGCTACACCTTC. Translated, it gives CASSEGQTNYGYTF. The V and J genes are TRBV2 and TRBJ1-2; D unclear. The germline V and J ends were trimmed by 1 base and 0 bases, with 6 bases remaining between them. CDR1 is SNHLY, CDR2 FYNNEI, per germline. This CDR3 comprises 14 residues. Looking up the rest from reference TRBV2 and TRBJ1-2 gives the full variable domain: EPEVTQTPSHQVTQMGQEVILRCVPISNHLYFYWYRQILGQKVEFLVSFYNNEISEKSEIFDDQFSVERPDGSNFTLKIRSTKLEDSAMYFCASSEGQTNYGYTFGSGTRLTVV.